This T cell receptor (beta chain) was obtained from a study of T-cell reconstitution after alpha-beta-depleted transplantation in children (dated by TCRdb to between 2015 and 2016). At the level of the whole study: T-cell immune reconstitution after TCRalphabeta/CD19-depleted allogeneic hematopoietic cell transplantation in children was quantitatively tracked in the study by means of TCR repertoire profiling.

This clonotype appeared a few times. What this receptor recognizes is not known. Qualities for individual bases were not recorded, and no much larger clone is one base off. The CDR3 measures 15 amino acids from cysteine to phenylalanine. Just the 45-base CDR3 DNA is kept, in frame starting at base 1. The germline V gene (reference sequence) supplies CDR1 DFQATT and CDR2 SNEGSKA. Ends trimmed: V by 2 bases, J by 3 bases; bases unmatched to a gene: 7. Libraries were prepared through PCR. For sequencing, an Illumina HiSeq 2500 was employed. Molecular barcoding was employed in the preparation of TCR libraries, with unique molecular identifiers being used to normalize TCRbeta repertoire quantification. The public reads were reanalyzed by TCRdb: fastp trimming at Q25, MiXCR alignment, in-frame beta chains only. Rows matching on CDR3 protein sequence are summarized as one entry with the most common DNA and genes. The sample table holds about 540,000 distinct CDR3 sequences, of which about 17% were seen once. Jointly, the top ten make up approximately 3% of the sample.

Sequences were derived from PBMCs from the stem cell graft donor, sampled from the stem cell graft. The receptor comes from a human donor who donated a stem cell graft to a child with acute lymphoblastic leukemia. The rearranged chain carries TRBV20-1 and TRBJ1-1, with 9 bases in between that match TRBD1. CDR3 region: CSARSPGTGHTEAFF. The DNA sequence is as follows: TGCAGTGCTAGATCCCCCGGGACAGGGCACACTGAAGCTTTCTTT.